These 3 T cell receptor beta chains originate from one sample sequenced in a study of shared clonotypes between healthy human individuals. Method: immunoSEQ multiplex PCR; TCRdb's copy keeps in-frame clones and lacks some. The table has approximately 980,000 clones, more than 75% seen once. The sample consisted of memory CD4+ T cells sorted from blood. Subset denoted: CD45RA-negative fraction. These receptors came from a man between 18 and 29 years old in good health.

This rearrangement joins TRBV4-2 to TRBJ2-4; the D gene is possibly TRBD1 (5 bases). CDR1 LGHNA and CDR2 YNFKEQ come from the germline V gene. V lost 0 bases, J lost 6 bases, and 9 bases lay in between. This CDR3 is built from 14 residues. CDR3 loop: CASSQEQGGNIQYF. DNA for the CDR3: TGTGCCAGCAGCCAAGAGCAGGGTGGAAACATTCAGTACTTC.

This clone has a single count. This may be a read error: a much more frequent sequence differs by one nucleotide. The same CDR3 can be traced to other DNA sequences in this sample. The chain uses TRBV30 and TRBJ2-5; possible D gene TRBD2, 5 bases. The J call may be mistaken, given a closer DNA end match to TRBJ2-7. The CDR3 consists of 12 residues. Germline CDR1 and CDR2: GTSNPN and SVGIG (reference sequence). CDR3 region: CALAGNSYEQYF. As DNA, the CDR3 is TGTGCCTTAGCCGGGAACTCCTACGAGCAGTACTTC.

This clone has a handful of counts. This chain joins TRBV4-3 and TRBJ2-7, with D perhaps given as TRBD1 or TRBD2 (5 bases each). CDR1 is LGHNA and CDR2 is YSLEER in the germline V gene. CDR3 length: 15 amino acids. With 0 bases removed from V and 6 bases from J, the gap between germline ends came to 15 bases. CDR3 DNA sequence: TGCGCCAGCAGCCAAGACGGGACCGTACCTCGCGAGCAGTACTTC. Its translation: CASSQDGTVPREQYF.